This T cell receptor beta chain derives from a study of healthy donors' naive CD4 and CD8 T cells (dated by TCRdb to the mid-2010s). Study-wide context: Donors were chosen to span three age groups (20-25, 40-50 and 60-70 years, five or six each), with mean age about 46 and half female. Peripheral blood mononuclear cells were collected from some 20 healthy, unrelated individuals. The TCR alpha libraries followed the same workflow as the beta chain, except for a newly designed primer set that covered all functional IMGT alpha gene variants. Rearranged TCR alpha and beta chains from naive CD4+ and CD8+ T cells were sequenced in the study to test how TCR variation relates to lineage commitment. Donors were HLA-typed by sequencing at HLA-A, -B, -C, -DRB1, -DQB1 and -DPB1 using the SBTexcellerator protocol, an ABI3130xl analyzer and SBTengine software.

These reads were obtained on a 454 GS FLX Titanium. A previously published linear amplification protocol was used to build the TCR libraries, starting from around 550 ng of total RNA. The sequencing itself ran on the Roche/454 Genome Sequencer using Titanium chemistry. On the study's bioinformatics: 70,000 to 100,000 rearranged TCR alpha transcripts were sequenced from about 5 of the healthy donors. Duplicate transcripts were removed, and each unique TCR clonotype was defined by its CDR3 junction following IMGT nomenclature. Using logistic regression in R 2.13.0, the researchers modeled CD4 versus CD8 status as a function of V and J genes, with an adjustment for donor effects and a Bonferroni correction for multiple testing. TCRdb redid the processing of the public reads, applying fastp at Q25 and MiXCR, and retained in-frame beta chains. A single entry per CDR3 protein holds the most common genes and DNA from its merged rows. TCRdb, not the authors, supplied the V and J calls. This sample comprises about 180,000 distinct CDR3 sequences, over 60% of them detected only once. 2% to 2.5% of the sample comes from the top ten.

Study-wide findings and limitations: Because alpha and beta chains were sequenced in bulk and could not be paired, combined chain effects were not evaluated. The study did not directly address whether homeostatic proliferation of naive T cells might have biased the repertoire. Most V and J gene segments were reportedly biased between naive CD4+ and CD8+ cells, consistently across donors and independent of HLA genotype. In both chains, CD4+ lineage was associated with a positively charged CDR3, and CD8+ lineage was associated with a negatively charged CDR3. Around 14% of the variance in CD4/CD8 propensity appeared to be explained jointly by V genes, J genes and CDR3 charge, in a largely additive manner.

The V end loses 6 bases and the J end loses 0 bases, and a stretch of 12 bases separates them. Measured from the cysteine to the phenylalanine, the CDR3 is 14 residues long. The sequence is cut down to CDR3 DNA, 42 bases in frame from base 1. Looking up the germline V gene yields CDR1 SQVTM and CDR2 ANQGSEA. Cells with a CD4+CD8-CD45RO-CD45RA+ profile were isolated by FACS and defined as naive CD4+ T cells, and those with a CD8+CD4-CD45RA+CD27bright profile were defined as naive CD8+ T cells. Antibodies against CD4 (RPA-T4), CD8 (SK1), CD27 (O323), CD45RA (HI100) and CD45RO (UCHL1) were used for sorting. About this clonotype itself: Its antigen is still unknown. Per-base quality was not reported, and no clone a single base away is much larger than it.

The rearranged chain carries TRBV29-1 and TRBJ2-1; the D gene is not confidently resolved. Sequencing was performed on naive CD4+ and CD8+ T cells sorted from blood, pooled from several donors. The cell subset or site label, read with the paper, signifies: FACS-sorted naive CD4+ (CD45RO-CD45RA+) and naive CD8+ (CD45RA+CD27bright) T cells. The clonotype originates from a pool of human donors in good health; the sample pools cells from several healthy donors. The CDR3 protein: CSVSSSSSYNEQFF. The nucleotides read TGCAGCGTATCGAGTTCGAGCTCCTACAATGAGCAGTTCTTC.